This TCR beta chain was obtained from a study of PD-1 blockade in classical Hodgkin lymphoma. Study outcomes and limitations: Similar baseline diversity was found in complete responders and newly diagnosed patients. A significant rise in TCR diversity by C4D1 was seen for CD4+ but not CD8+ cells. With respect to the repertoire differences, their causes, possibly disease activity or prior therapy, remain undefined. Newly diagnosed patients were reported to start with lower TCR diversity than healthy donors.

Every patient was affected by relapse after autologous stem cell transplantation, while exposure to brentuximab vedotin was not uniform. The repertoire was sequenced with immunoSEQ multiplex PCR; TCRdb's copy has only in-frame clones and lacks some. The table has approximately 26,000 clones, 70% seen once. As to this clone: The target antigen is unknown.

The CDR3 runs 17 residues. The junction had 4 bases not matched to a gene; V was cut back by 1 base and J by 3 bases. Germline CDR1 reads SGHAT; CDR2 reads FQNNGV. This material consisted of peripheral blood mononuclear cells (PBMCs), taken before the second cycle of nivolumab. The TCR comes from a human donor with classical Hodgkin lymphoma. The chain employs TRBV11-2 and TRBJ2-3, with 13 positions matching TRBD2. CDR3 residues: CASSLVGTSGTTDTQYF. The CDR3 nucleotides read TGTGCCAGCAGCTTAGTGGGGACTAGCGGGACAACAGATACGCAGTATTTT.